Listed below are T cell receptor beta chains from one sample, sequenced in a study of radiotherapy plus CTLA-4 blockade in lung cancer. The table came from immunoSEQ multiplex PCR; TCRdb's copy has only in-frame clones and leaves some out. The data show roughly 50,000 clones, 79% seen once. This material consisted of peripheral blood, taken from a patient treated with radiotherapy plus ipilimumab. The source of these receptors is a human donor with non-small cell lung cancer who had a partial response to radiotherapy plus ipilimumab. CDR3s include the opening cysteine and the closing phenylalanine or tryptophan. D genes are given only for firm matches. A clone size is listed for some rows: how often the clone was seen (once, few, many), or a class if it is expanded.

d_gene: .; v_gene: TRBV27; j_gene: TRBJ1-1; abundance: .; len: 14; CDR3nt: TGTGCCAGCAGCCAACAGGGCCGGGACACTGAAGCTTTCTTT; CDR3aa: CASSQQGRDTEAFF
d_gene: TRBD1; v_gene: TRBV19; j_gene: TRBJ1-2; abundance: .; len: 17; CDR3nt: TGTGCCAGTAGTCCGGGACAGGGTTTCGGAGCTAACTATGGCTACACCTTC; CDR3aa: CASSPGQGFGANYGYTF
d_gene: .; v_gene: TRBV19; j_gene: TRBJ1-5; abundance: few; len: 14; CDR3nt: TGTGCCAGTAGTATGGCGGGGGTAGATCAGCCCCAGCATTTT; CDR3aa: CASSMAGVDQPQHF
d_gene: TRBD2; v_gene: TRBV27; j_gene: TRBJ2-7; abundance: .; len: 15; CDR3nt: TGTGCCAGCAGTCAGGGACTAGCGCGGTCCTACGAGCAGTACTTC; CDR3aa: CASSQGLARSYEQYF
d_gene: .; v_gene: TRBV6-5; j_gene: TRBJ1-2; abundance: once; len: 14; CDR3nt: TGTGCCAGCGGTGGGGCAGGGACTAACTATGGCTACACCTTC; CDR3aa: CASGGAGTNYGYTF
d_gene: .; v_gene: TRBV18; j_gene: TRBJ2-3; abundance: .; len: 14; CDR3nt: TGTGCCAGCTCACCACTAGCGGCGGGGGATACGCAGTATTTT; CDR3aa: CASSPLAAGDTQYF
d_gene: .; v_gene: TRBV7-3; j_gene: TRBJ2-3; abundance: .; len: 14; CDR3nt: TGTGCCAGCAGCTTAATGGGGTCGGGGGATACGCAGTATTTT; CDR3aa: CASSLMGSGDTQYF
d_gene: .; v_gene: TRBV18; j_gene: TRBJ2-6; abundance: .; len: 18; CDR3nt: TGTGCCAGCTCACCACCGAGTGCACGGGGCTCTGGGGCCAACGTCCTGACTTTC; CDR3aa: CASSPPSARGSGANVLTF
d_gene: .; v_gene: TRBV7-9; j_gene: TRBJ2-7; abundance: .; len: 12; CDR3nt: TGTGCCAGCAGCGTTATCCCCTACGAGCAGTACTTC; CDR3aa: CASSVIPYEQYF
d_gene: .; v_gene: TRBV7-2; j_gene: TRBJ1-6; abundance: .; len: 14; CDR3nt: TGTGCCAGCAGCTTTAGGCAGGGCAATTCACCCCTCCACTTT; CDR3aa: CASSFRQGNSPLHF
d_gene: .; v_gene: TRBV5-6; j_gene: TRBJ1-5; abundance: .; len: 15; CDR3nt: TGTGCCAGCACCCACGGGACAACATTGACCCAGCCCCAGCATTTT; CDR3aa: CASTHGTTLTQPQHF
d_gene: TRBD1; v_gene: TRBV7-2; j_gene: TRBJ1-2; abundance: .; len: 15; CDR3nt: TGTGCCAGCAGCTTACTGGGGACAGGAGCGGATGGCTACACCTTC; CDR3aa: CASSLLGTGADGYTF
d_gene: .; v_gene: TRBV6-5; j_gene: TRBJ1-1; abundance: .; len: 13; CDR3nt: TGTGCCAGCAGTTACGGGGAGTACACTGAAGCTTTCTTT; CDR3aa: CASSYGEYTEAFF
d_gene: TRBD1; v_gene: TRBV2; j_gene: TRBJ1-1; abundance: .; len: 19; CDR3nt: TGTGCCAGCAGAGACACACCGGGACAGGGGGCCCAGGGAGTCACTGAAGCTTTCTTT; CDR3aa: CASRDTPGQGAQGVTEAFF
d_gene: .; v_gene: TRBV21-1; j_gene: TRBJ1-1; abundance: .; len: 15; CDR3nt: TGTGCCAGCAGCACCACAGGGGGGGAGAACACTGAAGCTTTCTTT; CDR3aa: CASSTTGGENTEAFF
d_gene: TRBD1; v_gene: TRBV19; j_gene: TRBJ2-7; abundance: .; len: 14; CDR3nt: TGTGCCAGTAGTATCCCGGGACAGTACTACGAGCAGTACTTC; CDR3aa: CASSIPGQYYEQYF
d_gene: .; v_gene: TRBV19; j_gene: TRBJ1-2; abundance: .; len: 12; CDR3nt: TGTGCCAGTAGTACGGGGGGGATTGGCTACACCTTC; CDR3aa: CASSTGGIGYTF
d_gene: TRBD2; v_gene: TRBV10-1; j_gene: TRBJ2-3; abundance: .; len: 17; CDR3nt: TGCGCCAGCAGTGAGTCAGGTAGCGGGGGCTTCACAGATACGCAGTATTTT; CDR3aa: CASSESGSGGFTDTQYF
d_gene: .; v_gene: TRBV11-3; j_gene: TRBJ1-4; abundance: .; len: 16; CDR3nt: TGTGCCAGCAGCTTAGATAAGAAGTCAGGTAATGAAAAACTGTTTTTT; CDR3aa: CASSLDKKSGNEKLFF
d_gene: TRBD2; v_gene: TRBV6-5; j_gene: TRBJ2-1; abundance: .; len: 14; CDR3nt: TGTGCCAGCAGGGGGACTAGCACCTACAATGAGCAGTTCTTC; CDR3aa: CASRGTSTYNEQFF
d_gene: TRBD1; v_gene: TRBV19; j_gene: TRBJ1-5; abundance: once; len: 14; CDR3nt: TGTGCCAGTTCTACGGACAGGACGATTCAGCCCCAGCATTTT; CDR3aa: CASSTDRTIQPQHF
d_gene: TRBD1; v_gene: TRBV5-4; j_gene: TRBJ1-1; abundance: .; len: 15; CDR3nt: TGTGCCAGCAGCCCGCGGACAGGTATGAACACTGAAGCTTTCTTT; CDR3aa: CASSPRTGMNTEAFF
d_gene: .; v_gene: TRBV6-6; j_gene: TRBJ1-5; abundance: .; len: 15; CDR3nt: TGTGCCAGCAGTTACGACAGGCCCCGATATCAGCCCCAGCATTTT; CDR3aa: CASSYDRPRYQPQHF
d_gene: TRBD2; v_gene: TRBV2; j_gene: TRBJ2-3; abundance: .; len: 13; CDR3nt: TGTGCCAGTTGCCCTAGCGGGGGTACTACGCAGTATTTT; CDR3aa: CASCPSGGTTQYF
d_gene: .; v_gene: TRBV5-1; j_gene: TRBJ2-5; abundance: .; len: 15; CDR3nt: TGCGCCAGCAGCTTGGCAGGGGTTAGAAGTGGGACCCAGTACTTC; CDR3aa: CASSLAGVRSGTQYF
d_gene: TRBD1; v_gene: TRBV18; j_gene: TRBJ2-3; abundance: .; len: 17; CDR3nt: TGTGCCAGCTCACCACTGGGACAGGGCCAAACTGGGGATACGCAGTATTTT; CDR3aa: CASSPLGQGQTGDTQYF
d_gene: .; v_gene: TRBV5-1; j_gene: TRBJ1-4; abundance: .; len: 14; CDR3nt: TGCGCCAGCAGCCCAGAGACAGTTAATGAAAAACTGTTTTTT; CDR3aa: CASSPETVNEKLFF
d_gene: TRBD1; v_gene: TRBV5-1; j_gene: TRBJ2-5; abundance: .; len: 13; CDR3nt: TGCGCCAGCAGCAGGACAGGTCAAGAGACCCAGTACTTC; CDR3aa: CASSRTGQETQYF
d_gene: TRBD1; v_gene: TRBV5-1; j_gene: TRBJ1-1; abundance: .; len: 14; CDR3nt: TGCGCCAGCAGCATGGGACAGGGGATAACTGAAGCTTTCTTT; CDR3aa: CASSMGQGITEAFF
d_gene: TRBD1; v_gene: TRBV19; j_gene: TRBJ2-4; abundance: .; len: 14; CDR3nt: TGTGCCAGTAGTGCTACAGGGGGCGGCAACATTCAGTACTTC; CDR3aa: CASSATGGGNIQYF
d_gene: .; v_gene: TRBV5-1; j_gene: TRBJ1-1; abundance: .; len: 16; CDR3nt: TGCGCCAGCAGCTTGGGGGGATGGGGGCAGAACACTGAAGCTTTCTTT; CDR3aa: CASSLGGWGQNTEAFF
d_gene: TRBD2; v_gene: TRBV6-5; j_gene: TRBJ2-7; abundance: .; len: 14; CDR3nt: TGTGCCAGCAGGCCAGCGGGGGGCTCCTACGAGCAGTACTTC; CDR3aa: CASRPAGGSYEQYF
d_gene: TRBD1; v_gene: TRBV11-2; j_gene: TRBJ2-3; abundance: .; len: 15; CDR3nt: TGTGCCAGCAGCTTAGTCGGGACAGGGGGTGGTACGCAGTATTTT; CDR3aa: CASSLVGTGGGTQYF
d_gene: TRBD1; v_gene: TRBV7-6; j_gene: TRBJ2-7; abundance: .; len: 12; CDR3nt: TGTGCCAGCAGCCTAGGGACAGACGAGCAGTACTTC; CDR3aa: CASSLGTDEQYF
d_gene: .; v_gene: TRBV11-2; j_gene: TRBJ1-4; abundance: .; len: 14; CDR3nt: TGTGCCAGCAGCTTACCGGGAGGGGATGAAAAACTGTTTTTT; CDR3aa: CASSLPGGDEKLFF
d_gene: .; v_gene: TRBV29-1; j_gene: TRBJ1-1; abundance: .; len: 12; CDR3nt: TGCAGCGTTGGGGGACACAACACTGAAGCTTTCTTT; CDR3aa: CSVGGHNTEAFF
d_gene: .; v_gene: TRBV7-8; j_gene: TRBJ2-5; abundance: few; len: 15; CDR3nt: TGTGCCACCGATTTCTTCGCGGGGCCCGAAGAGACCCAGTACTTC; CDR3aa: CATDFFAGPEETQYF
d_gene: .; v_gene: TRBV11-2; j_gene: TRBJ1-2; abundance: few; len: 12; CDR3nt: TGTGCCAGCAGCCCTGAGGGTTATGGCTACACCTTC; CDR3aa: CASSPEGYGYTF
d_gene: TRBD1; v_gene: TRBV27; j_gene: TRBJ1-3; abundance: .; len: 16; CDR3nt: TGTGCCAGCAGTACCACCGGGACAGGTGGTGGAAACACCATATATTTT; CDR3aa: CASSTTGTGGGNTIYF
d_gene: .; v_gene: TRBV9; j_gene: TRBJ2-5; abundance: once; len: 15; CDR3nt: TGTGCCAGCAGCCCCTTGGGACACCCCCAAGAGACCCAGTACTTC; CDR3aa: CASSPLGHPQETQYF
d_gene: TRBD2; v_gene: TRBV9; j_gene: TRBJ2-7; abundance: .; len: 17; CDR3nt: TGTGCCAGCAGCGCGCTAGCGGGGGGGCTTTCTCCCTACGAGCAGTACTTC; CDR3aa: CASSALAGGLSPYEQYF
d_gene: .; v_gene: TRBV29-1; j_gene: TRBJ2-7; abundance: .; len: 12; CDR3nt: TGCAGCGTTGAGGGGGAGGTATACGAGCAGTACTTC; CDR3aa: CSVEGEVYEQYF
d_gene: .; v_gene: TRBV10-3; j_gene: TRBJ1-1; abundance: .; len: 13; CDR3nt: TGTGCCATCCGGCGCGGGGGGGGGACTGAAGCTTTCTTT; CDR3aa: CAIRRGGGTEAFF
d_gene: .; v_gene: TRBV9; j_gene: TRBJ1-2; abundance: .; len: 16; CDR3nt: TGTGCCAGCAGCGTTGGAGGGGCCAAGTCTAACTATGGCTACACCTTC; CDR3aa: CASSVGGAKSNYGYTF
d_gene: .; v_gene: TRBV29-1; j_gene: TRBJ2-4; abundance: .; len: 13; CDR3nt: TGCAGCGTTGATGGGGGGGGCAGGAACATTCAGTACTTC; CDR3aa: CSVDGGGRNIQYF
d_gene: .; v_gene: TRBV6-1; j_gene: TRBJ2-3; abundance: .; len: 14; CDR3nt: TGTGCCAGCATGCCGGGACTGAGCACAGATACGCAGTATTTT; CDR3aa: CASMPGLSTDTQYF
d_gene: .; v_gene: TRBV11-2; j_gene: TRBJ2-1; abundance: .; len: 12; CDR3nt: TGTGCCAGCAGCTTAGGAGGTAGGGAGCAGTTCTTC; CDR3aa: CASSLGGREQFF
d_gene: TRBD1; v_gene: TRBV7-2; j_gene: TRBJ2-5; abundance: .; len: 14; CDR3nt: TGTGCCAGCAGCCAGCCAGGGGGCAGGGAGACCCAGTACTTC; CDR3aa: CASSQPGGRETQYF
d_gene: .; v_gene: TRBV4-1; j_gene: TRBJ2-5; abundance: .; len: 14; CDR3nt: TGCGCCAGCAGCCAACGGGAGCAGGAGGAGACCCAGTACTTC; CDR3aa: CASSQREQEETQYF
d_gene: .; v_gene: TRBV19; j_gene: TRBJ2-3; abundance: .; len: 14; CDR3nt: TGTGCCAGTAGTCCTACACGGGACACTAATACGCAGTATTTT; CDR3aa: CASSPTRDTNTQYF
d_gene: .; v_gene: TRBV4-2; j_gene: TRBJ2-7; abundance: .; len: 14; CDR3nt: TGTGCCAGCAGCCAAGATCTTGGCGGTTACGAGCAGTACTTC; CDR3aa: CASSQDLGGYEQYF
d_gene: .; v_gene: TRBV19; j_gene: TRBJ1-2; abundance: .; len: 16; CDR3nt: TGTGCCAGTAGTCCCCGCCTTGGGCCTGGAAAGTCTGGCTACACCTTC; CDR3aa: CASSPRLGPGKSGYTF
d_gene: .; v_gene: TRBV5-1; j_gene: TRBJ1-3; abundance: .; len: 15; CDR3nt: TGCGCCAGCAGCTTGGCCTCAGTTGGTGGAAACACCATATATTTT; CDR3aa: CASSLASVGGNTIYF
d_gene: TRBD1; v_gene: TRBV10-3; j_gene: TRBJ1-5; abundance: .; len: 17; CDR3nt: TGTGCCATCAGTGAGACAGCATCGGGACAGGGGGGACAGCCCCAGCATTTT; CDR3aa: CAISETASGQGGQPQHF
d_gene: .; v_gene: TRBV5-1; j_gene: TRBJ2-5; abundance: .; len: 14; CDR3nt: TGCGCCAGCAGCTTGGCTCCTAGAAAAGAGACCCAGTACTTC; CDR3aa: CASSLAPRKETQYF
d_gene: TRBD1; v_gene: TRBV6-1; j_gene: TRBJ1-5; abundance: .; len: 15; CDR3nt: TGTGCCAGCAGTCCCGGGACAGGGGGGTATCAGCCCCAGCATTTT; CDR3aa: CASSPGTGGYQPQHF
d_gene: .; v_gene: TRBV5-1; j_gene: TRBJ2-3; abundance: .; len: 16; CDR3nt: TGCGCCAGCAGCTTCAAGGTAGGGGAAGGGACAGATACGCAGTATTTT; CDR3aa: CASSFKVGEGTDTQYF
d_gene: .; v_gene: TRBV5-1; j_gene: TRBJ2-1; abundance: .; len: 11; CDR3nt: TGCGCCAGCAGCTTGGTTACAGAGCAGTTCTTC; CDR3aa: CASSLVTEQFF
d_gene: TRBD2; v_gene: TRBV15; j_gene: TRBJ2-3; abundance: .; len: 17; CDR3nt: TGTGCCACCAGCAGAGACCTCCTAGCGGGGGGCACAGATACGCAGTATTTT; CDR3aa: CATSRDLLAGGTDTQYF